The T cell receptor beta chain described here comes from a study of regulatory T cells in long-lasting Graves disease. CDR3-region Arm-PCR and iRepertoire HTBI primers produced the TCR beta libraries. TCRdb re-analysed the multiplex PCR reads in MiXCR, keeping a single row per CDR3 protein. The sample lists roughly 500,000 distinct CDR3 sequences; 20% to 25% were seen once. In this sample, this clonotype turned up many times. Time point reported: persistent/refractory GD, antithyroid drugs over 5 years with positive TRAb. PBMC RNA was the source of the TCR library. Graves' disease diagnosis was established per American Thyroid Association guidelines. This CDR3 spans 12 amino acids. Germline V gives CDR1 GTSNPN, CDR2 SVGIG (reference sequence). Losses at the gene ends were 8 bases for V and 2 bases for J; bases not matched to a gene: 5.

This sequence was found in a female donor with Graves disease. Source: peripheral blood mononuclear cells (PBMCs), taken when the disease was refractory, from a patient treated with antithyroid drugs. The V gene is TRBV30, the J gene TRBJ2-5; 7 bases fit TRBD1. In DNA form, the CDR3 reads TGTGCCCAAGCCAGGGGGCAAGAGACCCAGTACTTC. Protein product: CAQARGQETQYF.